These 22 T cell receptor beta chains were sequenced from one sample in a study of identical twins. Using its own MiXCR run on the 5' RACE reads, TCRdb lists one record per CDR3 protein. The repertoire consists of 1.5 million to 2 million distinct CDR3 sequences, with about 32% occurring once and the leading ten covering 0.25% to 0.3%. Sequenced: cord blood. The receptors stem from a newborn girl in good health.

As regards this clonotype: One end of the junction fails to match germline, which may point to a read error. This sequence joins TRBV29-1 and TRBJ2-3; 10 nucleotides agree with TRBD2. CDR3 length: 13 residues. CDR1 is SQVTM and CDR2 is ANQGSEA in the germline V gene. CDR3 DNA: TGCAGCGCCCGGACTAGCGGTACAGGTACGCAGTATTTT. Translated: CSARTSGTGTQYF.

The sample holds a few counts of this clonotype. This chain joins TRBV5-6 and TRBJ2-7; 9 nucleotides agree with TRBD1. After removal of 1 base from V and 5 bases from J, the junction contained 7 bases not matched to a gene. The CDR3 sequence is 15 residues long. CDR1 is SGHDT, CDR2 YYEEEE, per germline. In DNA form, the CDR3 reads TGTGCCAGCAGCTTGTTGACAGGGGGGATCCACGAGCAGTACTTC. It specifies CASSLLTGGIHEQYF.

The chain uses TRBV20-1 and TRBJ2-5; D is undetermined. The V gene's germline CDR1 is DFQATT and CDR2 SNEGSKA (reference sequence). V was trimmed by 3 bases and J by 1 base, leaving 6 bases between them. The CDR3 is 12 amino acids. DNA of the CDR3: TGCAGTGCTAGGTACAGCCAAGAGACCCAGTACTTC. It is translated as CSARYSQETQYF.

This chain uses TRBV5-1 with TRBJ2-7; 12 bases match TRBD2. J lost 0 bases, V lost 3 bases, and 4 bases had no gene match. CDR1 and CDR2 (germline): SGHRS, YFSETQ. The CDR3 has 16 residues. As DNA, the CDR3 is TGCGCCAGCAGCTCTACTAGCGGGGGGTCCTCCTACGAGCAGTACTTC. The encoded protein is CASSSTSGGSSYEQYF. Using reference TRBV5-1 and TRBJ2-7 for the parts outside the CDR3, the full variable domain is KAGVTQTPRYLIKTRGQQVTLSCSPISGHRSVSWYQQTPGQGLQFLFEYFSETQRNKGNFPGRFSGRQFSNSRSEMNVSTLELGDSALYLCASSSTSGGSSYEQYFGPGTRLTVT.

V and J are TRBV28 and TRBJ2-1, with TRBD2 identical over 13 bases. The DNA end favors TRBJ2-7, so the J call may be wrong. Germline V gene data show CDR1 as MDHEN and CDR2 as SYDVKM. The CDR3 has 16 residues. As DNA, the CDR3 is TGTGCCAGCAGTTTAGGGACTAGCGGGAAATACAATGAGCAGTACTTC. Translated: CASSLGTSGKYNEQYF.

The rearrangement uses TRBV10-3 and TRBJ2-2; a weak D match, TRBD1 (6 bases). The CDR3 consists of 15 residues. V was pared by 6 bases and J by 3 bases, with 14 bases between. Germline V gene data show CDR1 as ENHRY and CDR2 as SYGVKD. CDR3 residues: CAIRRPRQDTGELFF. The CDR3 region has the DNA TGTGCCATCAGGAGACCGAGACAGGACACCGGGGAGCTGTTTTTT.

This clonotype has only a few counts. This chain uses TRBV7-9 with TRBJ2-1; 11 bases line up with TRBD2. The CDR3 spans 18 residues. Germline CDR1 reads SEHNR; CDR2 reads FQNEAQ (reference sequence). The ends lost 5 bases at V and 0 bases at J; junction bases unmatched: 9. CDR3 sequence (DNA): TGTGCCAGCAGCACGGGACTAGCGGTCTCCTACTCCTACAATGAGCAGTTCTTC. This codes for CASSTGLAVSYSYNEQFF.

This chain links TRBV6-5 with TRBJ2-4, with a possible D match to TRBD2 (5 bases). The CDR3 covers 16 residues. The ends were cut back, 0 bases at V and 1 base at J, with 10 bases in the middle. The germline CDR1 and CDR2 sequences are MNHEY and SVGAGI. CDR3 DNA: TGTGCCAGCAGTTACTCGCTAGGGAGTGCCAAAAACATTCAGTACTTC. This sequence encodes CASSYSLGSAKNIQYF.

The CDR3, as DNA: TGTGCCACCAGTGATCCCCTAGCGGGAGGGACAGATACGCAGTATTTT. Residues: CATSDPLAGGTDTQYF. This chain uses TRBV24-1 with TRBJ2-3, with 12 bases identical to TRBD2. V was clipped by 3 bases and J by 3 bases; unmatched bases: 3. CDR3 length: 16 residues. Germline CDR1 reads KGHDR; CDR2 reads SFDVKD.

The chain has TRBV20-1 and TRBJ2-7; 7 positions match TRBD2. With 6 bases clipped from V and 0 bases from J, the junction kept 5 bases outside the gene matches. This CDR3 contains 13 residues. Germline loops: CDR1 DFQATT, CDR2 SNEGSKA (reference sequence). CDR3 nucleotides: TGCAGTGCCTCCGGGACTATCTCCTACGAGCAGTACTTC. It codes for CSASGTISYEQYF.

This clonotype was seen at least ten times. CDR3 loop: CASSQDSRGGYTF. The CDR3 DNA follows: TGCGCCAGCAGCCAAGACAGTCGGGGAGGCTACACCTTC. The chain combines TRBV4-1 with TRBJ1-2; no clear D gene. CDR3 length: 13 amino acids. The germline V gene has CDR1 MGHRA and CDR2 YSYEKL. The germline V and J ends were trimmed by 0 bases and 8 bases, with 10 bases remaining between them.

The chain carries TRBV4-1 and TRBJ2-1, with D possibly TRBD2 on 5 matching bases. CDR1 is MGHRA, CDR2 YSYEKL, per germline. V lost 3 bases to trimming and J lost 2 bases, with 11 bases between them. CDR3 length: 15 residues. DNA for the CDR3: TGCGCCAGCAGCCAGCGGCCCGGGACCTACAATGAGCAGTTCTTC. It specifies CASSQRPGTYNEQFF.

The J gene is TRBJ2-7, the V gene TRBV12-5, with 9 bases matching TRBD2. CDR1 is LGHNT, CDR2 FRNRAP, per germline. Losses at the gene ends were 7 bases for V and 2 bases for J; bases not matched to a gene: 15. This CDR3 is 17 amino acids long. DNA for the CDR3: TGTGCTAGTGCTCTGAGTTCGACTAGCGGAGGGACCTACGAGCAGTACTTC. Amino acids: CASALSSTSGGTYEQYF. Together with reference TRBV12-5 and TRBJ2-7, the CDR3 gives the full variable domain: DARVTQTPRHKVTEMGQEVTMRCQPILGHNTVFWYRQTMMQGLELLAYFRNRAPLDDSGMPKDRFSAEMPDATLATLKIQPSEPRDSAVYFCASALSSTSGGTYEQYFGPGTRLTVT.

This clonotype was detected a few times. V usage is TRBV7-8 and J usage is TRBJ2-7; no reliable D call. There are 13 residues in the CDR3. The ends were cut back, 4 bases at V and 5 bases at J, with 12 bases in the middle. Germline CDR1 and CDR2: SGHVS and FQNEAQ. This CDR3 reads CASSYALPHEQYF. The CDR3 DNA follows: TGTGCCAGCAGCTACGCCCTTCCCCACGAGCAGTACTTC.

This clonotype was counted only a few times. The chain is built from TRBV6-2 or TRBV6-3 and TRBJ2-3, with D possibly matching TRBD2 (5 bases). The germline V gene encodes CDR1 MNHEY and CDR2 SVGEGT. This CDR3 is built from 16 residues. Trimming shortened V by 2 bases and J by 4 bases, and 16 bases separated the two germline ends. CDR3 sequence reads: CASSYQWLARADTQYF. The CDR3 DNA reads as TGTGCCAGCAGTTACCAGTGGCTAGCTCGAGCAGATACGCAGTATTTT.

This clonotype has only a few counts. V and J are TRBV28 and TRBJ2-1; 8 bases are shared with TRBD2. CDR1 is MDHEN, CDR2 SYDVKM, per germline. The CDR3 consists of 17 residues. With 4 bases clipped from V and 0 bases from J, the junction kept 8 bases outside the gene matches. CDR3 sequence (DNA): TGTGCCAGCAGTTGGACCTTGAGCGGGAGCTCCTACAATGAGCAGTTCTTC. Translating it yields CASSWTLSGSSYNEQFF.

This clonotype was recorded only once. This sequence joins TRBV12-3 or TRBV12-4 and TRBJ2-7; the D call may be TRBD1 or TRBD2 (5 bases each). There are 14 residues in the CDR3. Deletions cut 6 bases from V and 2 bases from J, with 14 bases between. Here the CDR3 DNA reads TGTGCCAGCAGACCGGGACGGGCTACCTACGAGCAGTACTTC. This sequence encodes CASRPGRATYEQYF.

This clonotype was counted ten times or more. The gene calls are TRBV10-3 and TRBJ2-3; D might be TRBD1 (5 bases). There are 16 residues in the CDR3. V was cut by 4 bases and J by 1 base, with 15 bases left in between. Germline CDR1 ENHRY, CDR2 SYGVKD. CDR3 in DNA: TGTGCCATCAGTGGGAAGGGGAAAAGCGGCACAGATACGCAGTATTTT. Amino acids: CAISGKGKSGTDTQYF.

This clonotype was counted many times. The chain couples TRBV7-2 to TRBJ1-6; D remains unclear. V shed 1 base and J shed 8 bases, with 0 bases lying between them. The CDR3 extends over 11 amino acids. CDR1 and CDR2 from the germline V gene are SGHTA and FQGNSA. CDR3 in amino acids: CASSLDSPLHF. For the CDR3, the DNA is TGTGCCAGCAGCTTAGATTCACCCCTCCACTTT.

This clonotype was seen a handful of times. The V gene is TRBV20-1, the J gene TRBJ2-1; no definite D call. The CDR3 loop spans 13 amino acids. Trimming pared 2 bases from V and 6 bases from J, leaving 11 bases between. Germline V gene data show CDR1 as DFQATT and CDR2 as SNEGSKA (reference sequence). The CDR3 is CSARPGPLNEQFF. The CDR3 DNA sequence: TGCAGTGCTAGACCCGGACCCCTCAATGAGCAGTTCTTC.

The chain is built from TRBV10-3 and TRBJ2-7; the D gene is possibly TRBD1 (6 bases). V was trimmed by 6 bases and J by 1 base, leaving 13 bases between them. CDR1 and CDR2 from the germline V gene are ENHRY and SYGVKD. The length of the CDR3 is 14 residues. The CDR3 is CAIRQGTSSYEQYF. The CDR3 nucleotides are TGTGCCATCAGACAGGGTACTAGTTCCTACGAGCAGTACTTC.

J is TRBJ2-7 and V is TRBV3-1; D is undetermined. The germline CDR1 and CDR2 sequences are LGHDT and YNNKEL (reference sequence). Trimming removed 0 bases from V and 3 bases from J, with 12 bases in between. The CDR3 is made up of 15 amino acids. CDR3 protein: CASSQDRVRLYEQYF. The CDR3, as DNA: TGTGCCAGCAGCCAAGATAGGGTGCGGCTCTACGAGCAGTACTTC.